This TCR beta chain was found in a study of blood T cell repertoires in COVID-19. Study overall: Some COVID-19 samples were acute and others convalescent; all came from the United States, Italy and Spain. Sample material is recorded as cDNA or gDNA derived from T cells, B-cell-depleted T cells, or PBMCs.

The CDR3 loop spans 15 amino acids. Germline CDR1 reads SGHDN; CDR2 reads FVKESK. Trimming cost V 7 bases and J 2 bases; bases outside gene matches: 3. Per the original methods: Estimation of nucleated cell counts relied on the amplification of reference gene primers. Sequencing was performed with immunoSEQ multiplex PCR; in TCRdb, only in-frame clones are kept and a portion is missing. The DNA was the basis for D and trimming; V, J and clone size are from that table. The table records 100,000 to 120,000 clones, around 82% of them present only once. The sequenced sample was peripheral blood. V and J are TRBV14 and TRBJ2-1; 12 positions match TRBD2. This clonotype originated in a woman in her fifties or sixties with acute or convalescent COVID-19. The CDR3 reads CASNLAGGPYNEQFF. DNA for the CDR3: TGTGCCAGCAACCTAGCGGGGGGGCCCTACAATGAGCAGTTCTTC.